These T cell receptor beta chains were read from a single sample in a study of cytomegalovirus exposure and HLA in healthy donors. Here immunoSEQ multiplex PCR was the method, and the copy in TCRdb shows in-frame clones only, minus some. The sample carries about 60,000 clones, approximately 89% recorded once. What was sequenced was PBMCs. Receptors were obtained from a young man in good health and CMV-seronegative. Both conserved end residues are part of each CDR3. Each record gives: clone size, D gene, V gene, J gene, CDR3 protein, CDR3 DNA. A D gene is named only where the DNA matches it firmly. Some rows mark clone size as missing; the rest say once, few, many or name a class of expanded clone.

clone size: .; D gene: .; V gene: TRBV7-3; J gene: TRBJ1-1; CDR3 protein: CASSLAGMNTEAFF; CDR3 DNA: TGTGCCAGCAGCTTGGCAGGCATGAACACTGAAGCTTTCTTT
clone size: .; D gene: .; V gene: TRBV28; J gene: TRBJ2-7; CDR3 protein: CASSFSGYEQYF; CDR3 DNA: TGTGCCAGCAGTTTCTCAGGTTACGAGCAGTACTTC
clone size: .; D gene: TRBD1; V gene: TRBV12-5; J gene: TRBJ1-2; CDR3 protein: CASGWGTGTGDGYTF; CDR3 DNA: TGTGCTAGTGGTTGGGGGACCGGGACAGGCGACGGCTACACCTTC
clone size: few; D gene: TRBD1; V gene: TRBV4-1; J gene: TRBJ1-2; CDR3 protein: CASRTGISYTF; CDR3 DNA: TGCGCCAGCAGGACAGGGATTAGCTACACCTTC
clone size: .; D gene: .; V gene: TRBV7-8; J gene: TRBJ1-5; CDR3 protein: CASSLTRGGNQPQHF; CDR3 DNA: TGTGCCAGCAGCTTAACCAGGGGTGGCAATCAGCCCCAGCATTTT
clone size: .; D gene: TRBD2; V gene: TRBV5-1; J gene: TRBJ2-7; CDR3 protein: CASSLGTSSHEQYF; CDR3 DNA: TGCGCCAGCAGCCTCGGGACTAGTAGCCACGAGCAGTACTTC
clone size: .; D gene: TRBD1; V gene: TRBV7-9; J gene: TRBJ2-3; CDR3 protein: CASSPGQITDTQYF; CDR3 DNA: TGTGCCAGCAGCCCGGGACAGATCACAGATACGCAGTATTTT
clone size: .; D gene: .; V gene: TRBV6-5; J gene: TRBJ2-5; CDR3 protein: CASSRGSETQYF; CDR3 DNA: TGTGCCAGCAGTCGGGGGTCCGAGACCCAGTACTTC
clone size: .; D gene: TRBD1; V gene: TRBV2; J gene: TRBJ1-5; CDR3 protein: CASSYRGPQHF; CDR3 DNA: TGTGCCAGCAGTTACAGGGGGCCCCAGCATTTT
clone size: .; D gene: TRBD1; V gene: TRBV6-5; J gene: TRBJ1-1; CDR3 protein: CASSYSGQGITEAFF; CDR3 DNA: TGTGCCAGCAGTTACTCGGGACAGGGAATCACTGAAGCTTTCTTT
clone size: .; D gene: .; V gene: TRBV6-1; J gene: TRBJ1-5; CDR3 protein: CASMEGNNQPQHF; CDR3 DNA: TGTGCCAGCATGGAGGGGAACAATCAGCCCCAGCATTTT
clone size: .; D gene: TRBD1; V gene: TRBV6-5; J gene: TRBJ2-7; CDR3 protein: CASRRQGAHEQYF; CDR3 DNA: TGTGCCAGCAGAAGACAGGGGGCCCACGAGCAGTACTTC
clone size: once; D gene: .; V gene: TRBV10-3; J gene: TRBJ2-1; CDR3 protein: CAISDFGVYNEQFF; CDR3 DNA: TGTGCCATCAGTGATTTCGGGGTTTACAATGAGCAGTTCTTC
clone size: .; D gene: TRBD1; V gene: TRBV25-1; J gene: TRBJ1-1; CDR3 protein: CASSGQGSTEAFF; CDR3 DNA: TGTGCCAGCAGTGGACAGGGAAGTACTGAAGCTTTCTTT
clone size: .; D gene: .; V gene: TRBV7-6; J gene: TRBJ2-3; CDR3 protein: CASSPRTAGSTDTQYF; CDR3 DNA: TGTGCCAGCAGCCCACGCACCGCGGGGTCTACAGATACGCAGTATTTT
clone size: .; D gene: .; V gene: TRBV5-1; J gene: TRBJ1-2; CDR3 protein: CASSLVDSNYGYTF; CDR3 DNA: TGCGCCAGCAGCTTGGTGGACAGCAACTATGGCTACACCTTC
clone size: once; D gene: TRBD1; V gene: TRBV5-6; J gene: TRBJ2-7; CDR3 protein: CASSLPGGYEQYF; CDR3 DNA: TGTGCCAGCAGCTTGCCAGGGGGCTACGAGCAGTACTTC
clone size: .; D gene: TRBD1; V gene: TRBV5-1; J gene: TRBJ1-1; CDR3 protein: CASSLPGGTEAFF; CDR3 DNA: TGCGCCAGCAGCTTGCCAGGGGGCACTGAAGCTTTCTTT
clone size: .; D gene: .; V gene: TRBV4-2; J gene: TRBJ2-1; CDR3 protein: CASSPPGSGYNEQFF; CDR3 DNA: TGTGCCAGCAGCCCGCCGGGATCGGGATACAATGAGCAGTTCTTC
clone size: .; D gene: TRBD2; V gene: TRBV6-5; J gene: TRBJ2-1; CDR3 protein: CASLSGGNEQFF; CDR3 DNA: TGTGCCAGCTTAAGCGGGGGCAATGAGCAGTTCTTC
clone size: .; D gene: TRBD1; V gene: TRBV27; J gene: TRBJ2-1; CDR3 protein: CASSLPGQGKLF; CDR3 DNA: TGTGCCAGCAGTTTACCGGGACAGGGAAAGCTCTTC
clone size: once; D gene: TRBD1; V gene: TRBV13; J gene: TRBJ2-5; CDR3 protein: CASSLKGALGTQYF; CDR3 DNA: TGTGCCAGCAGCTTAAAGGGGGCCCTCGGGACCCAGTACTTC
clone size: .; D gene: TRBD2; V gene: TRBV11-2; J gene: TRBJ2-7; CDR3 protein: CASSRTGTSGEQYF; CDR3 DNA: TGTGCCAGCAGCCGTACCGGGACTAGCGGCGAGCAGTACTTC
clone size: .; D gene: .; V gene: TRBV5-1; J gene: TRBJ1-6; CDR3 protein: CASSVSRATLNSPLHF; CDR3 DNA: TGCGCCAGCTCGGTGTCGCGGGCTACCCTTAATTCACCCCTCCACTTT